This entry features one T cell receptor beta chain sequence. As yet, its antigen is unknown. The missing CDR3 end, 3 residues past where the read stops, is filled in from the germline J gene. The data belong to a study of T cell clonality in common variable immunodeficiency. Study findings and constraints: Repertoire-complication correlations in CVID were limited by patient heterogeneity. Fewer deletions and N-nucleotide insertions were reportedly seen in common variable immunodeficiency TCR beta sequences. Authors noted CVID clonality's cause needs subpopulation repertoire sequencing.

Data came from immunoSEQ multiplex PCR; TCRdb stores just in-frame clones and leaves some out. Altogether 15,000 to 20,000 clones were found in the sample, and no singletons occur. No CVID subject was ill or on immunomodulatory drugs when sampled. This CDR3 comprises 12 residues. The germline gives CDR1 MRHNA, CDR2 SNTAGT. V lost 4 bases and J 9 bases, leaving 10 bases between the germline ends. The V and J genes are TRBV6-4 and TRBJ2-1, with a tentative D call TRBD1 (7 bases). The receptor was isolated from a human donor with common variable immunodeficiency. Sequences were obtained from peripheral blood mononuclear cells. The CDR3 loop is CASSGQGGEQFF. Incomplete CDR3 DNA: TGTGCCAGCAGTGGACAGGGAGGTGAG.